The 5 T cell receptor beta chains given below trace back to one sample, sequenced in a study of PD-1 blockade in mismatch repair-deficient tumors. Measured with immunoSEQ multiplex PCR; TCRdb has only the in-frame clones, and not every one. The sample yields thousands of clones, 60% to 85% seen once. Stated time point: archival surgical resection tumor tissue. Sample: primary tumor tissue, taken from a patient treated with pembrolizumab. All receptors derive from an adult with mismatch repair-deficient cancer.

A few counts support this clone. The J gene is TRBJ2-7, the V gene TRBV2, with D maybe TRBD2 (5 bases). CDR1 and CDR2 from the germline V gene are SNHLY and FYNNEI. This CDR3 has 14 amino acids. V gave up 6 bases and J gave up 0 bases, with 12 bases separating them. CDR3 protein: CASRARETSYEQYF. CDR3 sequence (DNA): TGTGCCAGCAGGGCTAGGGAGACCTCCTACGAGCAGTACTTC.

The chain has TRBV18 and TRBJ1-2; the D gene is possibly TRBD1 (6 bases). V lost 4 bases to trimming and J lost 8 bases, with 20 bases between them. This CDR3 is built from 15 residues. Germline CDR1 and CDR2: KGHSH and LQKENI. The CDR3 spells CASSQGMDSARGYTF. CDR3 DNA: TGTGCCAGCTCACAGGGGATGGACAGCGCCCGCGGCTACACCTTC.

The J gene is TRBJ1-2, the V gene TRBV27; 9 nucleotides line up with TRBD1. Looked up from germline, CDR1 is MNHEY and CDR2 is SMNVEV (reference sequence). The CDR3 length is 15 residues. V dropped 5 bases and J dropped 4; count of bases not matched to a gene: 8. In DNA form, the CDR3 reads TGTGCCAGCAGTGCCTCGGGACAGGGCCTCTATGGCTACACCTTC. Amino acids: CASSASGQGLYGYTF.

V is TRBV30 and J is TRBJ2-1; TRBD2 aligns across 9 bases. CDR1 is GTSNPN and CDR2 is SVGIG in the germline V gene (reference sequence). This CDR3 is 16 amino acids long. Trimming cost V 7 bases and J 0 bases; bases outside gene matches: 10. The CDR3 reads CALASGTYYSYNEQFF. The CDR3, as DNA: TGTGCCTTAGCTAGCGGGACTTATTACTCCTACAATGAGCAGTTCTTC.

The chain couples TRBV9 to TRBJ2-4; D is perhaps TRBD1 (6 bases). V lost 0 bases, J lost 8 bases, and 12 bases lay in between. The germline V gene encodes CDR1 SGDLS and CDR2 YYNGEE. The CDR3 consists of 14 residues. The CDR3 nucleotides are TGTGCCAGCAGCGTAGAGGTACAGGGCTACATTCAGTACTTC. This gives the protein CASSVEVQGYIQYF. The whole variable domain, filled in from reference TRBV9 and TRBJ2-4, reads DSGVTQTPKHLITATGQRVTLRCSPRSGDLSVYWYQQSLDQGLQFLIQYYNGEERAKGNILERFSAQQFPDLHSELNLSSLELGDSALYFCASSVEVQGYIQYFGAGTRLSVL.